This entry is about one TCR beta chain. This record belongs to a study of blood T cell repertoires in COVID-19. On the study more broadly: Donors in the United States, Italy and Spain gave samples during acute or convalescent COVID-19. Sample material is recorded as cDNA or gDNA derived from T cells, B-cell-depleted T cells, or PBMCs.

Germline V gene sequence: CDR1 SGHTA, CDR2 FQGNSA. The V and J ends lost 1 base and 6 bases respectively, with 10 bases between them. The CDR3 contains 15 residues. In the authors' methods: Estimates of nucleated cell counts were drawn from the amplification of reference gene primers. Method: immunoSEQ multiplex PCR; TCRdb's copy keeps in-frame clones and lacks some. V, J and clone size are those of that table, while D and trimming were read from the DNA. The sample shows 120,000 to 150,000 clones, roughly 85% of them seen only once. The chain links TRBV7-2 to TRBJ1-6; tentative D call: TRBD1 (5 bases). This receptor was obtained from a man in his 60s with acute or convalescent COVID-19. The sequenced sample was peripheral blood. CDR3 coding DNA: TGTGCCAGCAGCTTAGGGGGAGGGACTAATTCACCCCTCCACTTT. Translating gives CASSLGGGTNSPLHF.